What follows describes a single TCR beta chain. These data originate in a study of CD8 T cells in Susac syndrome. RNA, at roughly 0.5 to 1 ug, was reverse transcribed with random hexamers. TCRdb recomputed calls from the immunoSEQ multiplex PCR reads with MiXCR, one row per CDR3 protein. Among a few hundred thousand distinct CDR3 sequences, approximately 85% were seen once, and the ten largest hold around 0.2%. The receptor comes from a human donor with multiple sclerosis. The sequenced sample consisted of CD8+ T cells from PBMCs.

The CDR3 bases are TGTGCCAGCAGCTTGTGGGGGGGCACCGGGGAGCTGTTTTTT. It translates to CASSLWGGTGELFF. This chain connects TRBV5-4 to TRBJ2-2, with 7 bases identical to TRBD2. The length of the CDR3 is 14 residues. Germline CDR1 reads SGHNT; CDR2 reads YYREEE (reference sequence). Trimming took 1 base from V and 4 from J; bases not matched to a gene: 1.